Below are 29 T cell receptor beta chains sequenced from a single sample in a study of blood T cell repertoires in COVID-19. Libraries were prepared by immunoSEQ multiplex PCR; TCRdb keeps only in-frame clonotypes and omits some of them. This sample has over 200,000 clones, with 80% to 90% found just once. The source material was PBMCs or T cells enriched from blood (not recorded which). The receptors come from a woman between 45 and 65 years old in a cohort exposed to, infected with or recovered from COVID-19 (not recorded which).

CDR3 bases: TGTGCCAGCAGCCGGGTTAAGGGCAGGGTAGCACTAAACTCCTACAATGAGCAGTTCTTC. It translates to CASSRVKGRVALNSYNEQFF. The chain carries TRBV3-1 (or the pseudogene TRBV3-2) and TRBJ2-1; maybe TRBD1 (5 bases). The CDR3 loop spans 20 amino acids. The germline V gene has CDR1 LGHDT and CDR2 YNNKEL (reference sequence). V was pared by 4 bases and J by 0 bases, with 25 bases between.

The V and J genes are TRBV7-8 and TRBJ2-7, with 8 nucleotides matching TRBD1. The CDR3 is 15 residues long. Germline lookup yields CDR1 SGHVS and CDR2 FQNEAQ. The J segment lost 3 bases and the V segment lost 1 base, leaving 5 bases of the junction unmatched. CDR3 in DNA: TGTGCCAGCAGCTTAGGGGCAGGGGGCTTCTACGAGCAGTACTTC. This translates into CASSLGAGGFYEQYF.

The chain has TRBV30 and TRBJ2-1, with D perhaps matching TRBD2 (7 bases). The CDR3 has 16 amino acids. V gave up 0 bases and J gave up 7 bases, with 19 bases separating them. Germline V gene sequence: CDR1 GTSNPN, CDR2 SVGIG (reference sequence). CDR3 nucleotides: TGTGCCTGGAGTGTACCAGGGCGGGGGCTTGGGAATGAGCAGTTCTTC. This translates into CAWSVPGRGLGNEQFF.

In this sample, this clone turned up once. The chain employs TRBV4-1 and TRBJ2-3, with 12 bases matching TRBD2. The CDR3 sequence is 17 residues long. Germline V CDR1 and CDR2: MGHRA, YSYEKL. V dropped 0 bases and J dropped 4; count of bases not matched to a gene: 5. The CDR3 DNA sequence: TGCGCCAGCAGCCAAGAGCCTAGCGGGGGGGGTGCAGATACGCAGTATTTT. It specifies CASSQEPSGGGADTQYF.

The chain has TRBV7-2 and TRBJ1-2; possible D gene TRBD1, 6 bases. The germline V gene has CDR1 SGHTA and CDR2 FQGNSA. Trimming took 3 bases from V and 6 from J, leaving 17 bases between them. The CDR3 is made up of 15 amino acids. DNA of the CDR3: TGTGCCAGCAGCTTGGGCGGGGGCCGGGTTCATGGCTACACCTTC. It specifies CASSLGGGRVHGYTF.

The V gene is TRBV12-3 or TRBV12-4, the J gene TRBJ1-1, with D uncertain. The CDR3 is 13 residues long. The V end was cut by 3 bases, the J end by 6 bases, with 11 bases between. CDR3 DNA: TGTGCCAGCAGTTTTCGAGGCATCCCTGAAGCTTTCTTT. This translates into CASSFRGIPEAFF.

This clone was detected once. The chain is built from TRBV7-3 and TRBJ1-2; tentatively, D is TRBD1 (5 bases). The germline V and J ends were trimmed by 2 bases and 7 bases, with 11 bases remaining between them. The germline CDR1 and CDR2 sequences are SGHTA and FQGTGA. The CDR3 has 13 amino acids. CDR3 nucleotides: TGTGCCAGCAGCTTAGGAGGGGCTGGTGGCTACACCTTC. It encodes CASSLGGAGGYTF.

The rearrangement links TRBV7-2 to TRBJ2-3, with D perhaps TRBD2 (5 bases). Trimming cost V 5 bases and J 0 bases, with 12 bases left between them. Per the germline V gene, CDR1 is SGHTA and CDR2 is FQGNSA. The length of the CDR3 is 15 residues. In nucleotides, the CDR3 is TGTGCCAGCAGCCTCGGACTTCCTAGCACAGATACGCAGTATTTT. This translates into CASSLGLPSTDTQYF.

The chain has TRBV9 and TRBJ1-1; D unclear. CDR3 size: 15 residues. Trimming took 0 bases from V and 3 from J, leaving 12 bases between them. Germline-derived CDR1 and CDR2 are SGDLS and YYNGEE. DNA of the CDR3: TGTGCCAGCAGCGTAGCTGAAGCACGCTACACTGAAGCTTTCTTT. As protein: CASSVAEARYTEAFF.

The table lists this clone with a count of one. This chain uses TRBV7-6 with TRBJ2-1, with 15 nucleotides matching TRBD2. CDR1 and CDR2 (germline): SGHVS, FNYEAQ. V was clipped by 4 bases and J by 9 bases; unmatched bases: 7. This CDR3 is built from 16 residues. The CDR3 sequence: CASSWTSGGAGSEQFF. The CDR3 DNA reads TGTGCCAGCAGCTGGACTAGCGGGGGGGCCGGCAGTGAGCAGTTCTTC. The entire variable domain, with the rest obtained from reference TRBV7-6 and TRBJ2-1, is as follows: GAGVSQSPRYKVTKRGQDVALRCDPISGHVSLYWYRQALGQGPEFLTYFNYEAQQDKSGLPNDRFSAERPEGSISTLTIQRTEQRDSAMYRCASSWTSGGAGSEQFFGPGTRLTVL.

The V and J genes are TRBV5-6 and TRBJ1-2, with D maybe TRBD1 (6 bases). The V gene's germline CDR1 is SGHDT and CDR2 YYEEEE. The length of the CDR3 is 14 residues. Trimming pared 6 bases from V and 3 bases from J, leaving 15 bases between. CDR3 in amino acids: CASTSSNRDYGYTF. DNA for the CDR3: TGTGCCAGCACCTCTTCGAACAGGGACTATGGCTACACCTTC.

The gene calls are TRBV10-2 and TRBJ2-5, with 8 bases lining up with TRBD2. The CDR3 contains 14 residues. V lost 2 bases, J lost 7 bases, and 6 bases stayed unmatched. From germline, CDR1 is WSHSY and CDR2 SAAADI. CDR3 amino acids: CASSETGGPGTQYF. The CDR3 DNA follows: TGCGCCAGCAGTGAGACGGGGGGGCCAGGGACCCAGTACTTC.

V and J are TRBV15 and TRBJ2-2, with 9 bases lining up with TRBD2. The CDR3 extends over 16 amino acids. In germline, CDR1 is LNHNV, CDR2 YYDKDF (reference sequence). V gave up 1 base and J gave up 0 bases; unmatched junction bases: 0. This CDR3 reads CATSRASGANTGELFF. CDR3 bases: TGTGCCACCAGCAGAGCTAGCGGGGCGAACACCGGGGAGCTGTTTTTT. Combining the CDR3 with reference TRBV15 and TRBJ2-2 gives the whole variable domain DAMVIQNPRYQVTQFGKPVTLSCSQTLNHNVMYWYQQKSSQAPKLLFHYYDKDFNNEADTPDNFQSRRPNTSFCFLDIRSPGLGDTAMYLCATSRASGANTGELFFGEGSRLTVL.

The chain carries TRBV7-2 and TRBJ1-2, with 9 bases that match TRBD1. The CDR3 runs to 17 residues. The ends lost 7 bases at V and 0 bases at J; junction bases unmatched: 12. Germline CDR1 and CDR2: SGHTA and FQGNSA. The CDR3 loop reads CASTITGTGSSNYGYTF. As DNA, the CDR3 is TGTGCCAGCACCATTACCGGGACAGGGAGCTCTAACTATGGCTACACCTTC.

The sample holds one count of this clone. CDR3 sequence reads: CASSKVWPGTNGYTF. The CDR3 region has the DNA TGTGCCAGCAGCAAAGTATGGCCAGGCACCAATGGCTACACCTTC. This chain uses TRBV21-1 with TRBJ1-2; the table gives TRBD1 as D, unverified against the DNA. TRBV21-1 is reported as a pseudogene. The CDR3 contains 15 residues.

V and J are TRBV2 and TRBJ1-2, with 8 bases matching TRBD1. The junction had 8 bases not matched to a gene; V was cut back by 8 bases and J by 3 bases. This CDR3 region has 14 residues. Germline V gene sequence: CDR1 SNHLY, CDR2 FYNNEI. CDR3 region: CASGAGQVYYGYTF. CDR3 in DNA: TGTGCCAGCGGGGCGGGACAGGTATACTATGGCTACACCTTC.

This chain links TRBV7-2 with TRBJ1-2, with 7 bases aligning to TRBD1. The CDR3 sequence is 11 residues long. Germline values: CDR1 SGHTA, CDR2 FQGNSA. V shed 5 bases and J 8 bases; nucleotides not matched to a gene: 2. This CDR3 reads CASSDRVGYTF. The CDR3 DNA is TGTGCCAGCAGCGACAGGGTCGGCTACACCTTC. Using reference TRBV7-2 and TRBJ1-2 for the parts outside the CDR3, the full variable domain is GAGVSQSPSNKVTEKGKDVELRCDPISGHTALYWYRQSLGQGLEFLIYFQGNSAPDKSGLPSDRFSAERTGGSVSTLTIQRTQQEDSAVYLCASSDRVGYTFGSGTRLTVV.

This clone is a singleton in its sample. The chain joins TRBV4-3 to TRBJ2-7; perhaps TRBD1 as D (5 bases). V was cut by 1 base and J by 2 bases, with 21 bases left in between. Germline-derived CDR1 and CDR2 are LGHNA and YSLEER. The CDR3 has 18 residues. The chain's CDR3 is CASSQARSGATWTYEQYF. The CDR3, as DNA: TGCGCCAGCAGCCAAGCCCGCTCTGGGGCAACTTGGACCTACGAGCAGTACTTC.

The chain links TRBV10-2 to TRBJ2-7; TRBD1 matches 11 bases. The length of the CDR3 is 14 residues. V lost 7 bases to trimming and J lost 3 bases; unmatched junction nucleotides: 5. Germline V CDR1 and CDR2: WSHSY, SAAADI. This chain's CDR3 is CASIRDRGNYEQYF. CDR3 nucleotides: TGCGCCAGCATAAGGGACAGGGGGAACTACGAGCAGTACTTC.

The V call is TRBV2, the J call TRBJ2-1; 7 nucleotides line up with TRBD2. This CDR3 contains 15 residues. J was trimmed by 0 bases and V by 6 bases; bases with no gene match: 5. The germline V gene has CDR1 SNHLY and CDR2 FYNNEI. As DNA, the CDR3 is TGTGCCAGCAGGACGGGGGGAAGCTCCTACAATGAGCAGTTCTTC. Translating gives CASRTGGSSYNEQFF.

The V gene is TRBV6-2 or TRBV6-3, the J gene TRBJ2-2; TRBD2 is a possible D gene (6 bases). The V end was cut by 0 bases, the J end by 6 bases, with 11 bases between. The CDR3 consists of 15 residues. The germline V gene encodes CDR1 MNHEY and CDR2 SVGEGT. CDR3 loop: CASSYSYSGAGELFF. Here the CDR3 DNA reads TGTGCCAGCAGTTACTCGTACTCGGGGGCCGGGGAGCTGTTTTTT.

This chain joins TRBV11-1 and TRBJ2-5; 10 bases line up with TRBD2. V trimming: 5 bases; J trimming: 5 bases; junction bases outside the gene matches: 11. Germline CDR1 SGHAT, CDR2 FQDESV (reference sequence). The CDR3 length is 16 residues. CDR3 in DNA: TGTGCCAGCAGCCGAGGGCCTAGCGGGGGAGCCGAGACCCAGTACTTC. Amino acid sequence: CASSRGPSGGAETQYF.

The CDR3 DNA reads as TGTGCCAGCAGCTTTGCCGGGGGTGGTGACTATGGCTACACCTTC. Translation gives CASSFAGGGDYGYTF. The chain has TRBV11-1 and TRBJ1-2; perhaps TRBD1 as D (5 bases). The V gene's germline CDR1 is SGHAT and CDR2 FQDESV (reference sequence). V dropped 3 bases and J dropped 3 bases, with 14 bases sitting between them. The CDR3 runs 15 residues.

The gene calls are TRBV29-1 and TRBJ1-2; D might be TRBD1 (5 bases). This CDR3 is 13 amino acids long. The germline gives CDR1 SQVTM, CDR2 ANQGSEA. Trimming shortened V by 3 bases and J by 4 bases, and 12 bases separated the two germline ends. Written as DNA, the CDR3 is TGCAGCGTTGAGGAGGAGGGACTCTATGGCTACACCTTC. Encoded protein: CSVEEEGLYGYTF.

This chain uses TRBV19 with TRBJ1-4, with unresolved D. Germline loops: CDR1 LNHDA, CDR2 SQIVND (reference sequence). This CDR3 has 18 amino acids. V lost 6 bases and J lost 0, with 20 bases in between. This CDR3 is CASRGPPARLATNEKLFF. The CDR3 nucleotides are TGTGCCAGTAGAGGCCCCCCGGCGAGGCTCGCAACTAATGAAAAACTGTTTTTT.

The rearrangement links TRBV10-3 to TRBJ2-3, with D perhaps TRBD2 (6 bases). Deletions cut 10 bases from V and 2 bases from J, with 16 bases between. Germline values: CDR1 ENHRY, CDR2 SYGVKD. CDR3 length: 14 residues. The CDR3 sequence is CASREQVLTDTQYF. The CDR3 bases are TGTGCCAGCCGGGAGCAGGTACTCACAGATACGCAGTATTTT.

The chain links TRBV3-1 (or the pseudogene TRBV3-2) to TRBJ1-1; possible D gene TRBD1, 5 bases. The CDR3 has 16 amino acids. Germline-derived CDR1 and CDR2 are LGHDT and YNNKEL (reference sequence). The V gene lost 4 bases and the J gene lost 1 base, with 16 bases spanning the gap. The CDR3 region has the DNA TGTGCCAGCAGCCCCGGGCAGGGAATGGGGAACACTGAAGCTTTCTTT. Protein product: CASSPGQGMGNTEAFF.

The rearrangement joins TRBV6-1 to TRBJ1-6; D call uncertain. The CDR3 has 15 residues. Trimming shortened V by 0 bases and J by 4 bases, and 7 bases separated the two germline ends. Germline V gene data show CDR1 as MNHNS and CDR2 as SASEGT. The CDR3 sequence: CASSEATPYNSPLHF. The CDR3, as DNA: TGTGCCAGCAGTGAAGCGACACCATATAATTCACCCCTCCACTTT.

The chain has TRBV4-1 and TRBJ1-1, with TRBD1 identical over 7 bases. V trimming: 0 bases; J trimming: 5 bases; junction bases outside the gene matches: 12. CDR3 length: 17 amino acids. Germline V gene data show CDR1 as MGHRA and CDR2 as YSYEKL. Here the CDR3 DNA reads TGCGCCAGCAGCCAAGATGTACGGGACAGTCAGTGGACTGAAGCTTTCTTT. Translating it yields CASSQDVRDSQWTEAFF.